The clone carrying this T cell receptor (beta chain) occurred a few times. The sample contains more than one DNA sequence encoding this CDR3. This record comes from a study of CD8+ T cells in alopecia areata. Extraction of RNA preceded its reverse transcription into cDNA, which served as the sequencing template. Generated by immunoSEQ multiplex PCR, the TCRdb table keeps only in-frame clones and is missing some. The sample shows 80,000 to 100,000 clones, 41% of them seen only once. Between the trimmed V and J ends, which lost 5 bases and 2 bases, there was a span of 8 bases. Per the germline V gene, CDR1 is MDHEN and CDR2 is SYDVKM. The CDR3 is 13 amino acids.

The specimen sequenced was CD4+ T cells sorted from blood. The chain joins TRBV28 to TRBJ2-3; D not resolved. The sequence came from a human donor with alopecia areata. CDR3 coding DNA: TGTGCCAGCAGTACCCCGTCCACAGATACGCAGTATTTT. Residues: CASSTPSTDTQYF.